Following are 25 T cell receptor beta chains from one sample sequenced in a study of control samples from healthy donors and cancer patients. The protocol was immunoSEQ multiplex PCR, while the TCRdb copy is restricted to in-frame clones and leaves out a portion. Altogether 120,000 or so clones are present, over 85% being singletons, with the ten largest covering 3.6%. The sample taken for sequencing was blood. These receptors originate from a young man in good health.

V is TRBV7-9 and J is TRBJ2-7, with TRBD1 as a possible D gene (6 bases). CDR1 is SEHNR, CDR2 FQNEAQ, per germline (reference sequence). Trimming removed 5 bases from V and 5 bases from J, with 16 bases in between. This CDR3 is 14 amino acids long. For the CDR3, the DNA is TGTGCCAGCAGCCACAGGGACCAATTCGACGAGCAGTACTTC. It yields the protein CASSHRDQFDEQYF. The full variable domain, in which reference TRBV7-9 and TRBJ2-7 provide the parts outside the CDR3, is DTGVSQNPRHKITKRGQNVTFRCDPISEHNRLYWYRQTLGQGPEFLTYFQNEAQLEKSRLLSDRFSAERPKGSFSTLEIQRTEQGDSAMYLCASSHRDQFDEQYFGPGTRLTVT.

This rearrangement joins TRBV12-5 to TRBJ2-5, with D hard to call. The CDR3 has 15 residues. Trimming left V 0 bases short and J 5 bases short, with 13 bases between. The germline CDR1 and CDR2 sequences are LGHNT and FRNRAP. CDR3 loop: CASGLVFGSLETQYF. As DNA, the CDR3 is TGTGCTAGTGGTTTGGTCTTTGGGTCACTGGAGACCCAGTACTTC.

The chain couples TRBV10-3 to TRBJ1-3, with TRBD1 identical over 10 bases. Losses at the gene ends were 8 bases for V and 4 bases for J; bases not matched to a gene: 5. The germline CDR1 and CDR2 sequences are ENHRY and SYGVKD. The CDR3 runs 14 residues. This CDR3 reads CAIEGTGAGNTIYF. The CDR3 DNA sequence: TGTGCCATCGAAGGGACAGGGGCAGGAAACACCATATATTTT.

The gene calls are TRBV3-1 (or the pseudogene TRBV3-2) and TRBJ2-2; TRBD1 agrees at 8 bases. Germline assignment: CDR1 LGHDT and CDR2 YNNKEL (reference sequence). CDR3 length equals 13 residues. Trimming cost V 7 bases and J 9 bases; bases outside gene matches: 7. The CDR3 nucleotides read TGTGCCAGCAACAGGGGGGCACACCGGGAGCTGTTTTTT. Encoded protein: CASNRGAHRELFF.

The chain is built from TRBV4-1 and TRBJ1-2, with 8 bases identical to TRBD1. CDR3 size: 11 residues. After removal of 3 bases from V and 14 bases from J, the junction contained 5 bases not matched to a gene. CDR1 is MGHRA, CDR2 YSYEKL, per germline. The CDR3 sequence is CASSHGTGSTF. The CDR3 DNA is TGCGCCAGCAGCCACGGGACAGGAAGTACCTTC.

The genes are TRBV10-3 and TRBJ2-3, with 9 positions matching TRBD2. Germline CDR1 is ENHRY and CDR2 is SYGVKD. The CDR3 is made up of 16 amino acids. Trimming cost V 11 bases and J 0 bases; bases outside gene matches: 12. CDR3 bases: TGTGCCTCTTCGAGCGGGGGGCCACTAAGCACAGATACGCAGTATTTT. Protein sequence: CASSSGGPLSTDTQYF.

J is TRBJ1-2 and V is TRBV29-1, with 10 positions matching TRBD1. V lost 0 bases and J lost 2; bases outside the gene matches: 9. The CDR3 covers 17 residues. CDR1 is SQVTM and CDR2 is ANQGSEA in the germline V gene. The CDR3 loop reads CSVEDQGGQGFNYGYTF. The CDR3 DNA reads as TGCAGCGTTGAAGATCAGGGGGGACAGGGGTTCAACTATGGCTACACCTTC.

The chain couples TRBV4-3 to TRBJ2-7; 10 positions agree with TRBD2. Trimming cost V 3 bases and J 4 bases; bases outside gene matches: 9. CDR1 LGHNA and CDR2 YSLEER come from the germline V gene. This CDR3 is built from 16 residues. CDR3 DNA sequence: TGCGCCAGCAGCCAGGACCTAGCGGGGGAGATATACGAGCAGTACTTC. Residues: CASSQDLAGEIYEQYF.

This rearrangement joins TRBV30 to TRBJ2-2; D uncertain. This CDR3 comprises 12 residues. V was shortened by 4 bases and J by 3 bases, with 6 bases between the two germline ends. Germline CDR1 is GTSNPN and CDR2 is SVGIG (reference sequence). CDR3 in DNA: TGTGCCTGGAAGGCTTACACCGGGGAGCTGTTTTTT. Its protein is CAWKAYTGELFF.

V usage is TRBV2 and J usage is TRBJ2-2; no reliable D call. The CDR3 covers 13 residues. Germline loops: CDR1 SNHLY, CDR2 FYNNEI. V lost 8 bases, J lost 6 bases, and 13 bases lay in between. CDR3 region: CASFLRLSGELFF. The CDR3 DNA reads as TGTGCCAGCTTTCTCCGGTTATCCGGGGAGCTGTTTTTT.

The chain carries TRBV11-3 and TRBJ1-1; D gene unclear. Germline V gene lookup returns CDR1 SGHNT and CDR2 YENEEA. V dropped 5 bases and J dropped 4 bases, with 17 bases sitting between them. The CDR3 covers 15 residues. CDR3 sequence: CASSTRVQASTEAFF. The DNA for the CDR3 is TGTGCCAGCAGCACCCGGGTGCAGGCAAGCACTGAAGCTTTCTTT.

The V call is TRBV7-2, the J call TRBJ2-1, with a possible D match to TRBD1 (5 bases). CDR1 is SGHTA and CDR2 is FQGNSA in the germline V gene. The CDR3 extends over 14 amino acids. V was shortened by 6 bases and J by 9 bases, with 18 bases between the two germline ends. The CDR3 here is CASRQVPLTGEQFF. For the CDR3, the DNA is TGTGCCAGCAGACAGGTCCCCCTTACAGGTGAGCAGTTCTTC.

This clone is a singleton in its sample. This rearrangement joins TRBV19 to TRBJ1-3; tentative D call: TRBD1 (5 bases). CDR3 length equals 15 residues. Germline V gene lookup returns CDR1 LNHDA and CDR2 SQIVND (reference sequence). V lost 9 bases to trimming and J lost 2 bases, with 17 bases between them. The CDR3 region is CASMARGYPGNTIYF. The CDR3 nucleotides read TGTGCCAGCATGGCTCGGGGGTATCCTGGAAACACCATATATTTT.

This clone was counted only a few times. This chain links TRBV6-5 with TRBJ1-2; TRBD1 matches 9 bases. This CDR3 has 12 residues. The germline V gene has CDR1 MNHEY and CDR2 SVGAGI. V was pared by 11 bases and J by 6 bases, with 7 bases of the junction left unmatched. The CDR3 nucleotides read TGTGCCTGCTGGACAGGGGAGAATGGCTACACCTTC. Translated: CACWTGENGYTF.

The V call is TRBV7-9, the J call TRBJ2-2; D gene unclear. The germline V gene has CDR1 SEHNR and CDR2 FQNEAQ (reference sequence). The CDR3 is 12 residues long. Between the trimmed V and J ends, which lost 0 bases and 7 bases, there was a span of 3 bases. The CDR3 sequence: CASSLAGGELFF. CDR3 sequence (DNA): TGTGCCAGCAGCTTAGCTGGCGGGGAGCTGTTTTTT.

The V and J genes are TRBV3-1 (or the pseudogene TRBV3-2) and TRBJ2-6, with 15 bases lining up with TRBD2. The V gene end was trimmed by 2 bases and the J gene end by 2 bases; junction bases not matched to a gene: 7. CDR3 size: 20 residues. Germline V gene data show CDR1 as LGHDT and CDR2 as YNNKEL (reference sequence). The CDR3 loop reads CASSQTGLAGGKAGANVLTF. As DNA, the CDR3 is TGTGCCAGCAGCCAAACGGGACTAGCGGGGGGTAAGGCTGGGGCCAACGTCCTGACTTTC.

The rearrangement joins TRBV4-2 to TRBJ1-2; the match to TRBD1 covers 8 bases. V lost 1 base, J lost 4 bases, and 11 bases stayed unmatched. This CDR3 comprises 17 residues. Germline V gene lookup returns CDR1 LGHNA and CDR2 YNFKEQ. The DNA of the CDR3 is TGTGCCAGCAGCCAAGGGACCGGTGACAGGGGTCCCTATGGCTACACCTTC. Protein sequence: CASSQGTGDRGPYGYTF.

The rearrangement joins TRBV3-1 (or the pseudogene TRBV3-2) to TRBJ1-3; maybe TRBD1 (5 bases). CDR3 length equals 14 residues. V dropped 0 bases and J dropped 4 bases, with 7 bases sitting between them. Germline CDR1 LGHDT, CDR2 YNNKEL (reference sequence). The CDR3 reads CASSQDGGGNTIYF. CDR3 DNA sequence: TGTGCCAGCAGCCAAGATGGGGGGGGAAACACCATATATTTT.

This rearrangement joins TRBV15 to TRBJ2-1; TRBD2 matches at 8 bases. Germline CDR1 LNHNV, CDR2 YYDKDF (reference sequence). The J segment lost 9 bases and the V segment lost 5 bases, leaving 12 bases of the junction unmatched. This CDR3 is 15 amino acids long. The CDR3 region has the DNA TGTGCCACCAGCGCTCGGGGGGGCAGTTTAGGTGAGCAGTTCTTC. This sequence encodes CATSARGGSLGEQFF.

The CDR3 DNA follows: TGTGCCAGCAGTGAAGTTCGACAGGATGAGCAGTTCTTC. Encoded protein: CASSEVRQDEQFF. The gene calls are TRBV6-1 and TRBJ2-1; a weak D match, TRBD1 (6 bases). Germline CDR1 is MNHNS and CDR2 is SASEGT. The CDR3 runs 13 residues. With 1 base removed from V and 8 bases from J, the gap between germline ends came to 9 bases.

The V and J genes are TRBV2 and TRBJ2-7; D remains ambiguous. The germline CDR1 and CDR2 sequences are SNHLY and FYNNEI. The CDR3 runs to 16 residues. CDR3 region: CASQEGDAGLAWEQYF. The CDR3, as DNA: TGTGCTTCCCAGGAAGGCGACGCTGGTTTGGCTTGGGAGCAGTACTTC.

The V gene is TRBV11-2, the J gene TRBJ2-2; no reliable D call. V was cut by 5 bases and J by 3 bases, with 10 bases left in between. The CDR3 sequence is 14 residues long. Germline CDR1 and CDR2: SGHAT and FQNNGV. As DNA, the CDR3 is TGTGCCAGCAGCCCTCCCGTCCACACCGGGGAGCTGTTTTTT. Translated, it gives CASSPPVHTGELFF.

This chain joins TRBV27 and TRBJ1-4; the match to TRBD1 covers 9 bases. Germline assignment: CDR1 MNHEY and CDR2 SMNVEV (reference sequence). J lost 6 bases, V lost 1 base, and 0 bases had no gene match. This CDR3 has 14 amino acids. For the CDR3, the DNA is TGTGCCAGCAGTTTATGGACAGGGGATGAAAAACTGTTTTTT. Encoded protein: CASSLWTGDEKLFF.

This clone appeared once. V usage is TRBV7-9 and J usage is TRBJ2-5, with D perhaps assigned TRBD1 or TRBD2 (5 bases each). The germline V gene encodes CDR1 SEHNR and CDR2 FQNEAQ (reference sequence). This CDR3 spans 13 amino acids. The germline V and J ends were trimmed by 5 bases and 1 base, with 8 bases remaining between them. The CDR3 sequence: CASSGTVQETQYF. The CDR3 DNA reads TGTGCCAGCAGCGGGACCGTCCAAGAGACCCAGTACTTC.

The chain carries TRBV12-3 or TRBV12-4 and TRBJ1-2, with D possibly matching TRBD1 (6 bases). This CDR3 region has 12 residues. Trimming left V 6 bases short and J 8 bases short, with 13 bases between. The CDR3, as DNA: TGTGCCAGCAGCAGGGGTTTTGAAGGCTACACCTTC. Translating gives CASSRGFEGYTF.